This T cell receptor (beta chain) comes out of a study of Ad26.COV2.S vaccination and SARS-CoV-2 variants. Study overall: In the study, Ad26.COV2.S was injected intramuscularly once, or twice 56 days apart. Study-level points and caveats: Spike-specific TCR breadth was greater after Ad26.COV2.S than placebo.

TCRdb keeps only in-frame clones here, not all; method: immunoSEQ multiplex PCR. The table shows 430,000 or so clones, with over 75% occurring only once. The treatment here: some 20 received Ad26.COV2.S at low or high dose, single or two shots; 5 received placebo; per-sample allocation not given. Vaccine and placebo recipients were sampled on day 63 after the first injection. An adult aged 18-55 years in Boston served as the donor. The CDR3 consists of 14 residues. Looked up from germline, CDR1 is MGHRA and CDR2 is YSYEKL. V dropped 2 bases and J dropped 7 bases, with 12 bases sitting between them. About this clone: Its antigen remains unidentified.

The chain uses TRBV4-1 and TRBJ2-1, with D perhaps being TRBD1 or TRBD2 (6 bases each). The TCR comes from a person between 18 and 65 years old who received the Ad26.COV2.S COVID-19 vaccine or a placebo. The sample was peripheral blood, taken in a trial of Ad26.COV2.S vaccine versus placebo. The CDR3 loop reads CASSQTPGANEQFF. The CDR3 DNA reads TGCGCCAGCAGCCAAACCCCGGGGGCAAATGAGCAGTTCTTC.